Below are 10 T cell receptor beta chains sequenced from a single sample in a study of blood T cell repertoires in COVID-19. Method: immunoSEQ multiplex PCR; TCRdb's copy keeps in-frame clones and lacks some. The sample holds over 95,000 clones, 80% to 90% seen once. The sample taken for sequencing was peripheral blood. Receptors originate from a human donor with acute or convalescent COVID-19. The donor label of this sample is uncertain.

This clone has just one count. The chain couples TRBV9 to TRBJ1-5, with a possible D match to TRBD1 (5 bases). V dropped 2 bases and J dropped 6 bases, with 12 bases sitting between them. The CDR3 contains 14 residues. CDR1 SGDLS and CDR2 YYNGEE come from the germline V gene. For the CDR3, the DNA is TGTGCCAGCAGCGTGGCAGGGTACGGTCAGCCCCAGCATTTT. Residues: CASSVAGYGQPQHF.

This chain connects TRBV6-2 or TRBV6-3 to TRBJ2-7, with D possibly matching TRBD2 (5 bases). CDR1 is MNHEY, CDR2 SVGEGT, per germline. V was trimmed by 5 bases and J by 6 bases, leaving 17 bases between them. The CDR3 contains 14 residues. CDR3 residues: CASSRGSTVFEQYF. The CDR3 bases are TGTGCCAGCAGTCGGGGTTCAACAGTGTTCGAGCAGTACTTC.

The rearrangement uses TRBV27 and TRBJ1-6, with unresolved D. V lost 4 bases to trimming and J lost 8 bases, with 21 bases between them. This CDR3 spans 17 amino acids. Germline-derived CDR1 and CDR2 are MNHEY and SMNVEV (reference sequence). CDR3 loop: CASSSLLRKADHSPLHF. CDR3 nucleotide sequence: TGTGCCAGCAGTTCCCTACTGAGAAAGGCGGATCATTCACCCCTCCACTTT.

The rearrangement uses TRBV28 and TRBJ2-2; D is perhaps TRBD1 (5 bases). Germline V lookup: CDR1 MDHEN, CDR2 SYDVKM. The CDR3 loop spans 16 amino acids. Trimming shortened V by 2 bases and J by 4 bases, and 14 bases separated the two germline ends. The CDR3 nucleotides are TGTGCCAGCAGTTTAAGGCAGGGAAAGAGCACCGGGGAGCTGTTTTTT. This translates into CASSLRQGKSTGELFF.

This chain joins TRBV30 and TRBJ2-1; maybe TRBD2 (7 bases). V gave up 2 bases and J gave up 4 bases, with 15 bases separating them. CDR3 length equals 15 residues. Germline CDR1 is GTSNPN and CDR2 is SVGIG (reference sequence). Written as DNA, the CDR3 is TGTGCCTGGAGTAAGGACGGGGGGCCTTACAATGAGCAGTTCTTC. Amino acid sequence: CAWSKDGGPYNEQFF.

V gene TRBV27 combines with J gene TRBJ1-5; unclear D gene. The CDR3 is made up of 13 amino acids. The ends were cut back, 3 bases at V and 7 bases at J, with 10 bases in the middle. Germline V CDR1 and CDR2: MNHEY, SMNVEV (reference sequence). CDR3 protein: CASSFGVRQPQHF. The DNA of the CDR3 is TGTGCCAGCAGTTTCGGGGTTAGGCAGCCCCAGCATTTT.

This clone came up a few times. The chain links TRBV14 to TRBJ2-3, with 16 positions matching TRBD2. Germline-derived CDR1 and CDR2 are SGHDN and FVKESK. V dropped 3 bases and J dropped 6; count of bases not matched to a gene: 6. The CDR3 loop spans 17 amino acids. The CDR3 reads CASSQGTSGGASDTQYF. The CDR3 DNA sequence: TGTGCCAGCAGCCAGGGGACTAGCGGGGGGGCCAGCGATACGCAGTATTTT.

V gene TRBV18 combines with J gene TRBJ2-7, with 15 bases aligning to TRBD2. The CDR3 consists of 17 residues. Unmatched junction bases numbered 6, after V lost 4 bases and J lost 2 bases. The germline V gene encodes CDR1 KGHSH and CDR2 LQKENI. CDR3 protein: CASSQGLAGGQPYEQYF. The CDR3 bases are TGTGCCAGCTCACAGGGACTAGCGGGGGGTCAACCCTACGAGCAGTACTTC.

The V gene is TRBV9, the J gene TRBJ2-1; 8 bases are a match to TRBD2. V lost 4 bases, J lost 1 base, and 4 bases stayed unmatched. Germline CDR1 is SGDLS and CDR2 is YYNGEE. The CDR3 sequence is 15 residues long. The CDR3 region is CASSRGGESYNEQFF. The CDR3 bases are TGTGCCAGCAGCCGGGGGGGCGAGTCCTACAATGAGCAGTTCTTC.

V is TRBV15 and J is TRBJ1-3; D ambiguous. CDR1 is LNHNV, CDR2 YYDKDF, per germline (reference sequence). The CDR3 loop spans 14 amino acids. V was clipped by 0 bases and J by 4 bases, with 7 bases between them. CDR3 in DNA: TGTGCCACCAGCAGAGATAGAGCGGGAAACACCATATATTTT. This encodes CATSRDRAGNTIYF.